Sequencing of this T cell receptor (beta chain) was carried out in a study of patients with pleural tuberculosis (dated by TCRdb to between 2013 and 2015). Note on this clonotype: The antigen it binds to is not known. A much larger clone sits a single nucleotide away, making a read error possible.

V is trimmed back by 8 bases and J by 3 bases, and the junction contains 10 bases that no gene match accounts for. The germline V gene (reference sequence) specifies MNHNY as CDR1 and SVGAGI as CDR2. The CDR3 contains 15 residues, cysteine and phenylalanine counted. Only the CDR3 DNA stays, 45 bases, in frame from base 1. Sequencing was performed on an Illumina Genome Analyzer IIx. TCRdb ran its own pipeline on the public reads, namely fastp trimming at Q25 and MiXCR clone calling, and kept in-frame beta chains. Each record represents a unique CDR3 protein, reported with the most common genes and DNA among its rows. The table for this sample lists 25,000 to 30,000 distinct CDR3 sequences; approximately 20% of them were counted only once. The ten largest clones capture about 3.5% of the sample.

Material: peripheral blood. Rearrangement joined TRBV6-6 to TRBJ1-5; 7 junctional bases match TRBD1. The TCR originated in a human donor with pleural tuberculosis. The CDR3 here reads CASGPGQQLNQPQHF. The sequence in DNA is TGTGCCAGCGGCCCGGGACAGCAGCTCAATCAGCCCCAGCATTTT.